This paragraph reports one T cell receptor (beta chain). Antigen specificity is unknown. The data were obtained in a study of OX40 agonist ivuxolimab in advanced cancers. Broader study findings: Low clonal expansion, among the lowest seen, marked partial responders at 0.1-3.0 mg/kg.

The data were produced by immunoSEQ multiplex PCR, yet TCRdb's version contains in-frame clones alone and is incomplete. The sample consists of fewer than 25,000 clones, 85% to 90% of them appearing once. With baseline, cycle 4 day 1, and cycle 7 day 1 as timepoints, blood was sampled. Germline V lookup: CDR1 SGHTA, CDR2 FQGNSA. The CDR3 length is 16 residues. V dropped 1 base and J dropped 4 bases, with 14 bases sitting between them. The TCR was taken from an adult with an advanced solid tumor such as melanoma, head and neck, liver or kidney cancer. The starting material was CD4+ or CD8+ T cells sorted from blood, obtained in a trial of the OX40 agonist ivuxolimab. The V gene is TRBV7-2, the J gene TRBJ1-5; TRBD1 is a possible D gene (5 bases). CDR3 sequence (DNA): TGTGCCAGCAGCTTAGGATCCGGGGGGAATAATCAGCCCCAGCATTTT. It yields the protein CASSLGSGGNNQPQHF.